The present TCR beta chain was sequenced within a study of blood T cell repertoires in COVID-19. Study-wide background: Material from acute and convalescent COVID-19 was sourced from the United States, Italy and Spain. From T cells, B-cell-depleted T cells, or PBMCs came the material, which was cDNA or gDNA.

The CDR3 length is 15 residues. Between the trimmed V and J ends, which lost 4 bases and 0 bases, there was a span of 11 bases. The germline V gene has CDR1 SGHRS and CDR2 YFSETQ. In the original processing: Reference gene primer amplification gave estimated nucleated cell counts. Here immunoSEQ multiplex PCR was the method, and the copy in TCRdb shows in-frame clones only, minus some. V, J and clone size were drawn from that table, and D and trimming were deduced from the DNA. This sample has around 200,000 clones, with 85% to 90% found just once. The specimen sequenced was peripheral blood. This clonotype originated in a woman of 80 years or more in a cohort sampled during active or convalescent COVID-19. The chain employs TRBV5-1 and TRBJ1-3; D not certain. The CDR3 DNA follows: TGCGCCAGCAGCCTCACAGTTAACTCTGGAAACACCATATATTTT. Protein: CASSLTVNSGNTIYF. Filled out from reference TRBV5-1 and TRBJ1-3, the complete variable domain reads KAGVTQTPRYLIKTRGQQVTLSCSPISGHRSVSWYQQTPGQGLQFLFEYFSETQRNKGNFPGRFSGRQFSNSRSEMNVSTLELGDSALYLCASSLTVNSGNTIYFGEGSWLTVV.